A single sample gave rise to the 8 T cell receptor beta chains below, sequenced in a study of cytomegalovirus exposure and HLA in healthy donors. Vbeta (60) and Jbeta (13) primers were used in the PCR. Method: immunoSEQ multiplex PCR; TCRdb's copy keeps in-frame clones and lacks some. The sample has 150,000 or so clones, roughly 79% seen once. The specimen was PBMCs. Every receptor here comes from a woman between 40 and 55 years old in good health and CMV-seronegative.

In nucleotides, the CDR3 is TGTGCCAGCAGTCCCCTCTCAGGGGGCGGCGGGGAGCTGTTTTTT. Protein product: CASSPLSGGGGELFF. This sequence joins TRBV27 and TRBJ2-2; 8 bases map to TRBD1. Germline CDR1 reads MNHEY; CDR2 reads SMNVEV (reference sequence). The ends lost 5 bases at V and 7 bases at J; junction bases unmatched: 9. The CDR3 runs 15 residues.

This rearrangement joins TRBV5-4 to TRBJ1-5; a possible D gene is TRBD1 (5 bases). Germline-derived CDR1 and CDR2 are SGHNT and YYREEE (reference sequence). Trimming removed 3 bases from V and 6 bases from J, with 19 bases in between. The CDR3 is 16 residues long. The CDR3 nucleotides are TGTGCCAGCAGCTCGACTGGGGGGGGGTGTGTTCAGCCCCAGCATTTT. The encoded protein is CASSSTGGGCVQPQHF.

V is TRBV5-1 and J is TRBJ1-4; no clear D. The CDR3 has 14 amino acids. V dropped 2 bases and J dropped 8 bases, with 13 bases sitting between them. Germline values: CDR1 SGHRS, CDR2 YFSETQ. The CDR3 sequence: CASSLVPDSEKLFF. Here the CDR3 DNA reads TGCGCCAGCAGCTTAGTACCCGATAGCGAAAAACTGTTTTTT.

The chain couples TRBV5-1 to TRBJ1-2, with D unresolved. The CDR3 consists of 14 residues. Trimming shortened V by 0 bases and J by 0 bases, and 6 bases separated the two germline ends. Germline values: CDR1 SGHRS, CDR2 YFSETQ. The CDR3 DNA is TGCGCCAGCAGCTTGGACAGCACTAACTATGGCTACACCTTC. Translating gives CASSLDSTNYGYTF.

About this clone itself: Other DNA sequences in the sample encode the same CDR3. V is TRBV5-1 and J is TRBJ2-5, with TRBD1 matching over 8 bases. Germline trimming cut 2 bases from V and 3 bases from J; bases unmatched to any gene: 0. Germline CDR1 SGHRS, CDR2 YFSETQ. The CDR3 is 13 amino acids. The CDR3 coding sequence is TGCGCCAGCAGCTTACAGGGGGAAGAGACCCAGTACTTC. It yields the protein CASSLQGEETQYF.

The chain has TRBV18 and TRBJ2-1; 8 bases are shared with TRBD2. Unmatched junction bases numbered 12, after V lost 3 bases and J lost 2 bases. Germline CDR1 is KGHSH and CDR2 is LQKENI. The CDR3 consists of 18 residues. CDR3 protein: CASSPRDVSGTPYNEQFF. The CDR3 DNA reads TGTGCCAGCTCACCGCGGGATGTTAGCGGGACTCCCTACAATGAGCAGTTCTTC.

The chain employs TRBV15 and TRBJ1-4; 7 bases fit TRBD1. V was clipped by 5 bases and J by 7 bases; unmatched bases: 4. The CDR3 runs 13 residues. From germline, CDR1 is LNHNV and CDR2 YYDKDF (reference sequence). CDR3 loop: CATSRQGAEKLFF. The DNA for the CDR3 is TGTGCCACCAGCCGACAGGGAGCTGAAAAACTGTTTTTT.

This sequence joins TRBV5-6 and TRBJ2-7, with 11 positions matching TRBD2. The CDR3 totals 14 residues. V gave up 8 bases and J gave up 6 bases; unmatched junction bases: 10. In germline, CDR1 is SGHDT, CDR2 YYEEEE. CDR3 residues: CASLRLAGLGEQYF. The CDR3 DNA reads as TGTGCCAGTCTGCGACTAGCGGGATTGGGCGAGCAGTACTTC. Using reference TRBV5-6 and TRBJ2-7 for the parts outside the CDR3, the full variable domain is DAGVTQSPTHLIKTRGQQVTLRCSPKSGHDTVSWYQQALGQGPQFIFQYYEEEERQRGNFPDRFSGHQFPNYSSELNVNALLLGDSALYLCASLRLAGLGEQYFGPGTRLTVT.